Sequencing of this T cell receptor (beta chain) was carried out in a study of Graves' ophthalmopathy and Graves' hyperthyroidism. Study at large: At the time of initial diagnosis and before any treatment, peripheral blood was collected.

Overall study findings and caveats: Clonotypes were expanded in thyroid at above 0.001 frequency, and most also appeared in blood.

RNA transcripts provided the template for amplifying TCR beta CDR3 regions. HTBI primers were used in a first-round RT-PCR, which preceded a second-round multiplex PCR. MiXCR, run by TCRdb on the multiplex PCR reads, gives a single entry per CDR3 protein. The sample has about 620,000 distinct CDR3 sequences, approximately 22% seen once. No progression to ophthalmopathy over 18 months defined stable hyperthyroidism. Sampling 10 ml of fresh peripheral blood provided the PBMCs. This clonotype has only a few counts. What it recognizes is unknown. The TCR originated in a young woman with stable Graves' hyperthyroidism. Some clones in this sample may be carry-over from other donors' samples. Sequenced: peripheral blood.

The CDR3 sequence: CATSSTANTEAFF. CDR3 in DNA: TGTGCCACCAGCTCAACAGCGAACACTGAAGCTTTCTTT. The V and J genes are TRBV15 and TRBJ1-1, with D hard to call. CDR1 LNHNV and CDR2 YYDKDF come from the germline V gene (reference sequence). This CDR3 contains 13 residues. The germline V and J ends were trimmed by 5 bases and 1 base, with 8 bases remaining between them.